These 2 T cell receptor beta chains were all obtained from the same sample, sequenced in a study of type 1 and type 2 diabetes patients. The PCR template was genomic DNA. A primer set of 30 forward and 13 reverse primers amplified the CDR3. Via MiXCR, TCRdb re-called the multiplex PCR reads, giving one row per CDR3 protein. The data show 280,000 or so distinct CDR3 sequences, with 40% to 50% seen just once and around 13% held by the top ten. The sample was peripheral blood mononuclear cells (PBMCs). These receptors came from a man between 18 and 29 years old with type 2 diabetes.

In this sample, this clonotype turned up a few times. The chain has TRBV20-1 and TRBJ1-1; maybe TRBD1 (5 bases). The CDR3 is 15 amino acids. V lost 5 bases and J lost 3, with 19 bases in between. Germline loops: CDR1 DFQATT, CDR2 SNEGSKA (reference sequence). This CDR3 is CSARARQDSYTEAFF. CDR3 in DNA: TGCAGTGCTCGCGCACGTCAAGACAGTTACACTGAAGCTTTCTTT.

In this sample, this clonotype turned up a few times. CDR3 protein: CSAKDGLAVRSGELFF. The CDR3, as DNA: TGCAGTGCTAAGGACGGACTAGCAGTTAGGTCCGGGGAGCTGTTTTTT. The rearrangement links TRBV20-1 to TRBJ2-2, with 8 bases aligning to TRBD2. This CDR3 spans 16 amino acids. The V gene's germline CDR1 is DFQATT and CDR2 SNEGSKA (reference sequence). V shed 4 bases and J 6 bases; nucleotides not matched to a gene: 13.